The present entry profiles one T cell receptor (beta chain) with its context. By sample share, this clone is medium-sized (0.01 to 0.1%). Its target antigen remains unknown. Per-base qualities were not stored, and no clone one base away is much larger. The sample originates from a study of metastatic and nonmetastatic thyroid tumors (TCRdb year 2020). About the study as a whole: The researchers compared repertoires between peripheral blood samples and tumor or nodule tissue samples from patients with malignant or benign thyroid disease.

Points the paper makes about the study in general: In both blood and tumor samples, TCR beta diversity was reported to be significantly higher in malignant tumors than in benign nodules.

Before undergoing thyroid surgery, none of the patients had been given any kind of treatment. Using T-cell receptor beta sequencing, the study looked back at clinical samples from patients collected from about 2011 to 2019. The library came from PCR. The sequencer was an Illumina HiSeq 4000. High-throughput sequencing was used to profile the CDR3 region of the TCR beta-chain in every patient. As for the authors' bioinformatics: A classifier to discriminate distant-metastatic papillary thyroid cancer patients was built from CDR3 differences across clinicopathological groups. Repertoire diversity was assessed with the Shannon index, and tumor-blood repertoire similarity with the Morisita-Horn index. The public sequencing data were trimmed at Q25 with fastp and processed into clonotypes with MiXCR by TCRdb, which kept only in-frame beta chains. The V and J calls were not made by the authors but by TCRdb's processing. Counted in this sample were nearly 35,000 clones; about a sixth of them appeared once. The ten most abundant clones make up 6.9% of the sample.

The germline ends are 11 bases apart after V is trimmed by 2 bases and J by 4 bases. For CDR1 and CDR2, the germline V gene lists MDHEN and SYDVKM. Its CDR3 holds 14 amino acids, cysteine through phenylalanine. Here the CDR3 DNA is all that survives: 42 bases in frame from base 1. This chain is built from TRBV28 and TRBJ1-2; tentative D gene TRBD1, with 5 bases matching. The TCR originated in a female donor with papillary thyroid cancer or a benign thyroid nodule (not recorded which). Some clones in this sample may be carry-over from other donors' samples. The sequenced material came from blood. The CDR3 amino acid sequence is: CASSLGGLSYGYTF. The nucleotides are TGTGCCAGCAGTTTAGGGGGACTTAGCTATGGCTACACCTTC.